These T cell receptor beta chains were read from a single sample in a study of blood T cells in healthy people across ages. In TCRdb, the 5' RACE reads were re-called with MiXCR into one record per CDR3 protein. The sample has almost 300,000 distinct CDR3 sequences, 25% to 30% seen once; the top ten hold over 25%. Source material: blood. Receptors were obtained from a woman aged 70 to 79 in good health. Both conserved end residues are trimmed from each CDR3. Fields, in order: V gene, clone size, J gene, CDR3 protein. Size is stated for part of the rows, as once, few or many counts, or as a class when the clone is expanded.

v_gene: TRBV29-1
abundance: -
j_gene: TRBJ2-5
CDR3aa: SPQDSSKTQY

v_gene: TRBV4-3
abundance: once
j_gene: TRBJ2-7
CDR3aa: ASSQVRDLPPEQY

v_gene: TRBV20-1
abundance: -
j_gene: -
CDR3aa: SARELAGKETQY

v_gene: TRBV7-9
abundance: -
j_gene: -
CDR3aa: ASSSLAGSGQDGQF

v_gene: TRBV28
abundance: -
j_gene: TRBJ2-5
CDR3aa: ASSNSGTVQETQY

v_gene: TRBV9
abundance: -
j_gene: TRBJ2-2
CDR3aa: ASSTRTSEYTGELF

v_gene: TRBV20-1
abundance: -
j_gene: TRBJ1-4
CDR3aa: SAESAVRETWEKLF

v_gene: TRBV7-2
abundance: -
j_gene: TRBJ2-3
CDR3aa: ASSLGQGRPPSTDTQY

v_gene: TRBV3-1
abundance: -
j_gene: TRBJ2-3
CDR3aa: ASSQGASGSFDTQY

v_gene: TRBV7-2
abundance: -
j_gene: TRBJ2-1
CDR3aa: ASTLTSGRNGQF

v_gene: TRBV21-1
abundance: -
j_gene: TRBJ1-6
CDR3aa: ASSKAGQGARSPLH

v_gene: TRBV5-1
abundance: many
j_gene: TRBJ2-7
CDR3aa: ASSLVTGGGYEQY

v_gene: TRBV4-1
abundance: few
j_gene: TRBJ1-1
CDR3aa: ASSPVGGKGTEAF

v_gene: TRBV9
abundance: -
j_gene: TRBJ2-4
CDR3aa: ASSVDPLGGQGTKNIQY

v_gene: TRBV29-1
abundance: -
j_gene: TRBJ2-5
CDR3aa: SVESRDFQETQY

v_gene: TRBV6-6
abundance: -
j_gene: TRBJ1-2
CDR3aa: ASSARLGQSDGYT

v_gene: TRBV20-1
abundance: few
j_gene: TRBJ1-3
CDR3aa: SAREWGGHLGNTIY

v_gene: TRBV7-2
abundance: few
j_gene: TRBJ2-5
CDR3aa: ASIQLAGVGETQY

v_gene: TRBV5-1
abundance: -
j_gene: TRBJ1-2
CDR3aa: ASSPSALTAYGYT

v_gene: TRBV7-3
abundance: few
j_gene: TRBJ2-3
CDR3aa: ASGASGTRGDTQY

v_gene: TRBV7-3
abundance: few
j_gene: TRBJ2-1
CDR3aa: ASRESGSSYNEQF

v_gene: TRBV28
abundance: -
j_gene: TRBJ2-6
CDR3aa: ASISGSGANVLT